These 7 T cell receptor beta chains share one sample of origin, sequenced in a study of shared T cell receptors in the human thymus. Produced via immunoSEQ multiplex PCR; TCRdb's table is partial and in-frame only. Of 720,000 or so clones in the sample, around 85% were seen once. These data were also reused for a study on human thymus T cells.

Sample: thymocytes. These TCRs come from a girl under three years old with a congenital heart defect.

The rearrangement links TRBV28 to TRBJ1-5; TRBD1 matches 8 bases. Germline-derived CDR1 and CDR2 are MDHEN and SYDVKM. V was pared by 6 bases and J by 4 bases, with 8 bases of the junction left unmatched. CDR3 length equals 15 residues. The CDR3 sequence is CASSSGGGQNQPQHF. In nucleotides, the CDR3 is TGTGCCAGCAGCTCAGGGGGCGGACAGAATCAGCCCCAGCATTTT.

This chain uses TRBV15 with TRBJ1-4; TRBD1 agrees at 7 bases. In germline, CDR1 is LNHNV, CDR2 YYDKDF (reference sequence). The CDR3 spans 17 residues. The V gene end was trimmed by 0 bases and the J gene end by 5 bases; junction bases not matched to a gene: 9. The CDR3 bases are TGTGCCACCAGCAGAGATAAAGTCGGACAGGCGAATGAAAAACTGTTTTTT. It is translated as CATSRDKVGQANEKLFF.

The chain uses TRBV5-6 and TRBJ2-5, with D possibly TRBD1 on 5 matching bases. The last part of the DNA fits TRBJ2-7 better; the J call may be wrong. CDR3 length: 14 amino acids. Germline CDR1 is SGHDT and CDR2 is YYEEEE. CDR3 nucleotides: TGTGCCAGCAGCTTGACGGACACCTTCTACGAGCAGTACTTC. Translating it yields CASSLTDTFYEQYF.

The chain's CDR3 is CASSIYTGSGANVLTF. CDR3 nucleotides: TGTGCCAGTAGTATATATACTGGCTCTGGGGCCAACGTCCTGACTTTC. This chain links TRBV19 with TRBJ2-6, with no clear D. The V and J ends lost 2 bases and 0 bases respectively, with 8 bases between them. The germline V gene encodes CDR1 LNHDA and CDR2 SQIVND (reference sequence). The CDR3 spans 16 residues.

Worth noting for this clone: Other DNA sequences of this sample code for an identical CDR3. This rearrangement joins TRBV7-9 to TRBJ1-5; TRBD1 matches 7 bases. This CDR3 contains 14 residues. Germline-derived CDR1 and CDR2 are SEHNR and FQNEAQ (reference sequence). Germline trimming cut 5 bases from V and 2 bases from J; bases unmatched to any gene: 3. For the CDR3, the DNA is TGTGCCAGCAGCCTCGGACAGGGCAATCAGCCCCAGCATTTT. Encoded protein: CASSLGQGNQPQHF.

This clone showed up just once. V and J are TRBV14 and TRBJ1-2; 7 positions agree with TRBD1. Germline V gene lookup returns CDR1 SGHDN and CDR2 FVKESK. With 3 bases clipped from V and 3 bases from J, the junction kept 7 bases outside the gene matches. The CDR3 consists of 15 residues. The CDR3 loop reads CASSQDLDRDYGYTF. The CDR3 DNA is TGTGCCAGCAGCCAGGACCTAGACAGGGACTATGGCTACACCTTC.

This clone was picked up one time. V usage is TRBV4-3 and J usage is TRBJ1-1, with 7 bases fitting TRBD1. Trimming removed 1 base from V and 9 bases from J; junction bases left unmatched: 8. Germline V CDR1 and CDR2: LGHNA, YSLEER. The CDR3 length is 14 residues. The CDR3 nucleotides are TGCGCCAGCAGCCAAGCGGGCCTCAGGGGGAAAGCTTTCTTT. This sequence encodes CASSQAGLRGKAFF.